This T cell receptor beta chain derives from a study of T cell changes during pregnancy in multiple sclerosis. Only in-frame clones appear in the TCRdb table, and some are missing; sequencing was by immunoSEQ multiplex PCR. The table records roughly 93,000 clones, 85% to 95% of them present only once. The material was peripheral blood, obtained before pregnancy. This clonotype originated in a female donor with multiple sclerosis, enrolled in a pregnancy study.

CDR3 nucleotides: TGTGCCAGCAGACCAAGGACAGAGAACACCGGGGAGCTGTTTTTT. Its protein product is CASRPRTENTGELFF. The chain couples TRBV7-2 to TRBJ2-2, with a possible D match to TRBD1 (6 bases). The CDR3 has 15 amino acids. The germline CDR1 and CDR2 sequences are SGHTA and FQGNSA. V gave up 6 bases and J gave up 1 base, with 12 bases separating them.